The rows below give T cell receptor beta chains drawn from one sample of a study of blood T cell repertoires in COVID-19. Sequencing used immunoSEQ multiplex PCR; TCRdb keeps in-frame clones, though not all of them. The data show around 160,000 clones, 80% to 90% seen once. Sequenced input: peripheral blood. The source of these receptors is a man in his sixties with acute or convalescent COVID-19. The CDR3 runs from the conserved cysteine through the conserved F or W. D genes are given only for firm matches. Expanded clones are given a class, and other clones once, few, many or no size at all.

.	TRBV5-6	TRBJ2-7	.	TGTGCCAGCAGCTTGTGGGGCAGGAGCAGCCCTGGCGAGCAGTACTTC	CASSLWGRSSPGEQYF
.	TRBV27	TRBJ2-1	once	TGTGCCAGCAGTGGGGGCCTCTCCTACAATGAGCAGTTCTTC	CASSGGLSYNEQFF
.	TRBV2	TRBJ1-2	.	TGTGCCAGCAGTGACGGTTGGGCCCCAACTGGCTACACCTTC	CASSDGWAPTGYTF
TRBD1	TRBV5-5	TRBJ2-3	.	TGTGCCAGCAGCCAGACATTACAGGGGGCGGCCTGGACAGATACGCAGTATTTT	CASSQTLQGAAWTDTQYF
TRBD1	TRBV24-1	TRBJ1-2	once	TGTGCCACCAGTGATGAGGGGGCGAACTATGGCTACACCTTC	CATSDEGANYGYTF
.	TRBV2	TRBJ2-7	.	TGTGCCAGCAAGGTACAGGGCCCACAACTTATCCCGAACTTC	CASKVQGPQLIPNF
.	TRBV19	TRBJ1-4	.	TGTGCCAGTAGTACAACGCAACCGGGGGCTAATGAAAAACTGTTTTTT	CASSTTQPGANEKLFF
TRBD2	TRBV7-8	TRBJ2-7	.	TGTGCCAGCAGCCCACGACTAGCGGGGGGGCTCGAGCAGTACTTC	CASSPRLAGGLEQYF
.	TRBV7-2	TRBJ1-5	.	TGTGCCAGCAGCACAAGGGACACACGCTATCAGCCCCAGCATTTT	CASSTRDTRYQPQHF
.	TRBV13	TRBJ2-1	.	TGTGCCAGCAGCTTTGAGGAGCGGAGTGAGCAGTTCTTC	CASSFEERSEQFF
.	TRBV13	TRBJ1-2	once	TGTGCCAGCAGCTTCCCTTCCCACAGGGTGGAGGAGGGCTACACCTTC	CASSFPSHRVEEGYTF
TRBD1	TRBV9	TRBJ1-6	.	TGTGCCAGCAGCCTAGGGACAGGGAATAATTCACCCCTCCACTTT	CASSLGTGNNSPLHF
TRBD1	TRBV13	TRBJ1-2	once	TGTGCCAGCAGCTTAGCCCCCGGGACAGGGAAGACTAACTATGGCTACACCTTC	CASSLAPGTGKTNYGYTF
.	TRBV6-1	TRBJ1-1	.	TGTGCCAGCAGTGACAGGGGCTGGGGGACTGAAGCTTTCTTT	CASSDRGWGTEAFF
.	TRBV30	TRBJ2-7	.	TGTGCCTGGAGTATGCGGTACGAGCAGTACTTC	CAWSMRYEQYF
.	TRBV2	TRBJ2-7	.	TGTGCCAGCAATATTTACAGTGGCGAGCAGTACTTC	CASNIYSGEQYF
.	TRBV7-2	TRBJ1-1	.	TGTGCCAGCAGCGCCAGGGTTACTGAAGCTTTCTTT	CASSARVTEAFF
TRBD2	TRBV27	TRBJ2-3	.	TGTGCCAGCAGTTTATCGCCTAGCGGGGGGGGCTTAACGCAGTATTTT	CASSLSPSGGGLTQYF
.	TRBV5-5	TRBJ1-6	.	TGTGCCAGCACCGTGAGGGGGGGAAGAGGATCACCCCTCCACTTT	CASTVRGGRGSPLHF
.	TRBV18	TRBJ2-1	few	TGTGCCAGCTCACCACCGGGGACAATCCATGAGCAGTTCTTC	CASSPPGTIHEQFF
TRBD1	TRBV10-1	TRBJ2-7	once	TGCGCCAGCAGTTCGGTCCGGGACAGGGTCTACGAGCAGTACTTC	CASSSVRDRVYEQYF
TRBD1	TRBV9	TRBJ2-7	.	TGTGCCAGCAGCGTAGGACAGGGGCCCTACGAGCAGTACTTC	CASSVGQGPYEQYF
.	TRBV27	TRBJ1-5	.	TGTGCCAGCAGTAGTGTCCAGGGTGGGCAGCCCCAGCATTTT	CASSSVQGGQPQHF
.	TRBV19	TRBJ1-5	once	TGTGCCAGTAGGAGAGGTCAGGGAAAGGATCAGCCCCAGCATTTT	CASRRGQGKDQPQHF
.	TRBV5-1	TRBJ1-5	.	TGCGCCAGCAGCTTGGACACAGGGAGACAGCCCCAGCATTTT	CASSLDTGRQPQHF
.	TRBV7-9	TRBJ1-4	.	TGTGCCAGCAGCTTAGCCCAGGGAGGGTCTGAAAAACTGTTTTTT	CASSLAQGGSEKLFF
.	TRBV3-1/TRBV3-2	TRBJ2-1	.	TGTGCCAGCAGCCCCAGGGATGGTAGCTCCTACAATGAGCAGTTCTTC	CASSPRDGSSYNEQFF